This is a list of T cell receptor beta chains from one sample in a study of control samples from healthy donors and cancer patients. Here immunoSEQ multiplex PCR was the method, and the copy in TCRdb shows in-frame clones only, minus some. Here the sample spans fewer than 150,000 clones, around 93% being singletons. The sample consisted of blood. The receptor source for this set is a young man in good health. The CDR3 runs from the conserved cysteine through the conserved F or W. The D gene is left open where the match is weak. Rows give clone size only sometimes, using once, few, many, or a class for an expanded clone.

TRBV11-2	TRBJ1-1	-	-	CASSYYEDTEAFF	TGTGCCAGCAGCTACTATGAGGACACTGAAGCTTTCTTT
TRBV10-3	TRBJ1-2	few	-	CAISAPIRHGYTF	TGTGCCATCAGCGCCCCAATCAGGCATGGCTACACCTTC
TRBV5-1	TRBJ2-3	-	-	CASSLRGTDTQYF	TGCGCCAGCAGCTTGCGGGGGACAGATACGCAGTATTTT
TRBV30	TRBJ1-1	-	-	CAWSVSAMNTEAFF	TGTGCCTGGAGTGTAAGTGCTATGAACACTGAAGCTTTCTTT
TRBV27	TRBJ2-3	once	-	CASSLGGSRLGNTQYF	TGTGCCAGCAGTTTAGGGGGCTCCCGCCTCGGGAATACGCAGTATTTT
TRBV6-5	TRBJ1-2	-	-	CASSYSPENYGYTF	TGTGCCAGCAGTTACTCCCCAGAGAACTATGGCTACACCTTC
TRBV27	TRBJ2-3	-	TRBD2	CASTWTGEAGVTDTQYF	TGTGCCAGCACCTGGACCGGGGAAGCGGGGGTCACAGATACGCAGTATTTT
TRBV30	TRBJ1-5	few	-	CAWRAPQNQPQHF	TGTGCCTGGAGGGCACCCCAGAATCAGCCCCAGCATTTT
TRBV23-1	TRBJ2-1	-	-	CASRDPRSYNEQFF	TGCGCCAGTCGGGACCCTCGCTCCTACAATGAGCAGTTCTTC
TRBV5-1	TRBJ1-2	-	TRBD1	CASSINPGQARDYTF	TGCGCCAGCAGCATAAATCCGGGACAGGCCAGAGACTACACCTTC
TRBV10-3	TRBJ1-3	-	TRBD1	CAISEQGGPGNTIYF	TGTGCCATCAGTGAGCAGGGGGGACCTGGAAACACCATATATTTT
TRBV7-9	TRBJ2-5	once	-	CASRGGTQTQYF	TGTGCCAGCCGTGGGGGGACGCAGACCCAGTACTTC
TRBV6-5	TRBJ1-1	-	TRBD1	CASSYRDRGTEAFF	TGTGCCAGCAGTTACCGGGACAGGGGCACTGAAGCTTTCTTT
TRBV27	TRBJ1-2	-	-	CASSFSSRDNGYTF	TGTGCCAGCAGTTTTTCTTCCAGGGACAATGGCTACACCTTC
TRBV7-6	TRBJ1-4	-	-	CASSLGPYEANEKLFF	TGTGCCAGCAGCTTAGGGCCCTACGAGGCTAATGAAAAACTGTTTTTT
TRBV7-3	TRBJ1-6	-	TRBD1	CASSLDRESPLHF	TGTGCCAGCAGCTTAGACAGGGAATCACCCCTCCACTTT
TRBV5-1	TRBJ1-1	-	-	CASSFSRGSEAFF	TGCGCCAGCAGCTTCTCGCGTGGCTCTGAAGCTTTCTTT
TRBV5-6	TRBJ1-6	-	-	CASRRGRQYNSPLHF	TGTGCCAGCAGAAGGGGACGGCAGTATAATTCACCCCTCCACTTT
TRBV7-9	TRBJ2-2	-	TRBD2	CASSRGRGANTGELFF	TGTGCCAGCAGTCGCGGACGGGGGGCGAACACCGGGGAGCTGTTTTTT
TRBV15	TRBJ1-4	-	-	CATSRGGWEKLFF	TGTGCCACCAGCAGAGGGGGTTGGGAAAAACTGTTTTTT
TRBV7-9	TRBJ2-3	-	-	CASSGRSPLAAGTDTQYF	TGTGCCAGCAGCGGAAGGAGCCCGCTAGCCGCCGGCACAGATACGCAGTATTTT
TRBV5-1	TRBJ1-2	-	-	CASSLGSREETSYGYTF	TGCGCCAGCAGCTTGGGGAGCAGGGAGGAAACCAGCTATGGCTACACCTTC
TRBV7-6	TRBJ1-6	-	TRBD1	CASSPSMDRGQSYNSPLHF	TGTGCCAGCAGCCCCTCAATGGACAGGGGGCAATCCTATAATTCACCCCTCCACTTT
TRBV3-1/TRBV3-2	TRBJ2-3	few	-	CASSQAWGSSDTQYF	TGTGCCAGCAGCCAAGCATGGGGGAGCTCAGATACGCAGTATTTT
TRBV6-4	TRBJ2-3	-	TRBD1	CASSEQGMTDTQYF	TGTGCCAGCAGTGAACAGGGGATGACAGATACGCAGTATTTT
TRBV7-8	TRBJ2-7	-	-	CASSLTSYEQYF	TGTGCCAGCAGCTTGACATCTTACGAGCAGTACTTC
TRBV19	TRBJ2-1	-	-	CASSITLGQREQFF	TGTGCCAGTAGTATCACGTTGGGCCAGCGGGAGCAGTTCTTC
TRBV29-1	TRBJ2-7	-	-	CSVARGLSYEQYF	TGCAGCGTTGCCAGGGGACTCTCCTACGAGCAGTACTTC
TRBV12-3/TRBV12-4	TRBJ1-2	-	-	CASKQTLNYGYTF	TGTGCCAGCAAACAGACACTTAACTATGGCTACACCTTC
TRBV11-3	TRBJ2-3	-	TRBD2	CASSSAGGSTDTQYF	TGTGCCAGCAGCTCAGCGGGGGGTAGCACAGATACGCAGTATTTT
TRBV3-1/TRBV3-2	TRBJ1-1	-	TRBD1	CASSPLGQLNTEAFF	TGTGCCAGCAGCCCCTTGGGACAGTTGAACACTGAAGCTTTCTTT
TRBV6-5	TRBJ1-2	-	-	CASSLAGFYGYTF	TGTGCCAGCAGTTTGGCGGGCTTCTATGGCTACACCTTC
TRBV4-2	TRBJ1-5	-	-	CASSAPGAGNQPQHF	TGTGCCAGCAGCGCTCCTGGGGCGGGCAATCAGCCCCAGCATTTT
TRBV9	TRBJ1-2	-	-	CASSVSGEYYGYTF	TGTGCCAGCAGCGTCTCCGGGGAGTACTATGGCTACACCTTC
TRBV11-3	TRBJ2-7	-	TRBD1	CASSLEGTGYHEQYF	TGTGCCAGCAGCTTAGAGGGGACAGGGTACCACGAGCAGTACTTC
TRBV18	TRBJ2-6	-	TRBD1	CASSPGTGAGANVLTF	TGTGCCAGCTCACCGGGGACAGGGGCCGGGGCCAACGTCCTGACTTTC
TRBV13	TRBJ2-1	-	TRBD2	CASSPSGMVAGDEQFF	TGTGCCAGCAGCCCCTCTGGTATGGTAGCGGGGGACGAGCAGTTCTTC
TRBV27	TRBJ1-5	-	TRBD1	CASSSRTGPHQPQHF	TGTGCCAGCAGTTCCCGGACAGGTCCCCATCAGCCCCAGCATTTT
TRBV5-4	TRBJ2-7	-	-	CASSLGSSYEQYF	TGTGCCAGCAGCTTGGGCTCAAGCTACGAGCAGTACTTC
TRBV30	TRBJ2-1	-	-	CAWSVPGTADYKPYNEQFF	TGTGCCTGGAGTGTACCCGGAACAGCCGACTATAAACCCTACAATGAGCAGTTCTTC
TRBV18	TRBJ1-6	-	TRBD1	CASSPPVGGRNSPLHF	TGTGCCAGCTCACCACCGGTAGGGGGCCGTAATTCACCCCTCCACTTT
TRBV6-1	TRBJ2-4	-	-	CASSEGGAKNIQYF	TGTGCCAGCAGTGAGGGGGGAGCCAAAAACATTCAGTACTTC
TRBV5-1	TRBJ1-1	-	-	CASSYGTGNTEAFF	TGCGCCAGCAGCTACGGGACGGGGAACACTGAAGCTTTCTTT
TRBV9	TRBJ1-2	-	TRBD1	CASSPKGTGVNHGYTF	TGTGCCAGCAGCCCAAAGGGGACAGGGGTGAACCATGGCTACACCTTC
TRBV3-1/TRBV3-2	TRBJ1-2	-	-	CASSQERGGQLNYGYTF	TGTGCCAGCAGCCAAGAGAGGGGCGGCCAGCTAAACTATGGCTACACCTTC
TRBV2	TRBJ1-4	-	TRBD1	CASSVRTGLVFNEKLFF	TGTGCCAGCAGTGTTAGGACAGGGCTGGTGTTTAATGAAAAACTGTTTTTT
TRBV5-1	TRBJ2-7	-	TRBD2	CASSTGLGLAAYEQYF	TGCGCCAGCAGTACAGGACTCGGACTAGCGGCGTACGAGCAGTACTTC
TRBV7-9	TRBJ2-1	-	-	CASSLGLVGEQFF	TGTGCCAGCAGCTTAGGCCTCGTGGGTGAGCAGTTCTTC
TRBV5-1	TRBJ1-2	-	-	CASSLEWGRGTYGYTF	TGCGCCAGCAGCTTGGAATGGGGCAGGGGCACCTATGGCTACACCTTC
TRBV30	TRBJ1-6	few	-	CAWIPRDAYNSPLHF	TGTGCCTGGATTCCAAGGGACGCCTATAATTCACCCCTCCACTTT
TRBV27	TRBJ1-1	-	-	CASSRRTYTEAFF	TGTGCCAGCAGTCGACGGACATACACTGAAGCTTTCTTT
TRBV5-1	TRBJ2-1	once	-	CASGWGGSGVGEQFF	TGCGCCAGCGGTTGGGGGGGCAGCGGGGTAGGCGAGCAGTTCTTC